These T cell receptor beta chains were read from a single sample in a study of blood T cells in healthy people across ages. TCRdb fed the 5' RACE reads into MiXCR, producing one record per CDR3 protein. The data contain 980,000 or so distinct CDR3 sequences, 45% to 50% of them singletons. Sequencing used blood. The source of these receptors is a man younger than 40 in good health. The conserved cysteine and the conserved F or W are not part of the CDR3 here.

V	J	CDR3
TRBV4-2	TRBJ2-7	ASSQDGGRELYEQY
TRBV2	TRBJ2-3	ASSEAPLPGQGSGTDTQY
TRBV4-1	TRBJ2-7	ASSPTRGAYEQY
TRBV5-6	TRBJ2-1	ASSLSGYEQF
TRBV6-4	TRBJ1-1	ASSEAGERTEAF
TRBV6-2/TRBV6-3	TRBJ1-2	ASSDWDGLTWYGYT
TRBV25-1	.	ASSESGTPGLRNEQY
TRBV7-2	TRBJ2-3	VSSSDRLPDTQY
TRBV9	TRBJ1-2	ASNRGQGAYGYT
TRBV6-2/TRBV6-3	TRBJ2-1	ASSYSDLHEQF
TRBV9	TRBJ2-1	ASSVGVVGPEQF
TRBV12-3/TRBV12-4	TRBJ1-2	ASSSTGSGYT
TRBV4-2	TRBJ2-1	ASGQDWMARSNEQF
TRBV6-1	TRBJ2-3	ASKPGQGYGTDTQY
TRBV10-3	TRBJ2-6	AISATGNSGANVLT
TRBV27	TRBJ1-1	ASSHLGGPTEAF
TRBV6-2/TRBV6-3	TRBJ2-3	ASSYQPTGGTQY
TRBV24-1	TRBJ2-5	ATSDRQGRVDETQY
TRBV25-1	TRBJ1-1	ASSEYYPYTEAF
TRBV30	TRBJ2-4	AWSVGLVGDIQY
TRBV28	TRBJ2-1	ASSSHYSYNEQF
TRBV3-1	TRBJ2-7	ASSQEPGGPYEQY
TRBV4-3	TRBJ2-7	ASSQEQDRGAYEQY
TRBV29-1	TRBJ1-4	SVGGPGLGNEKLF
TRBV28	TRBJ2-6	ASSSSHVLT
TRBV4-2	TRBJ1-1	ASSQDLGGSYTEAF
TRBV7-6	TRBJ2-2	ASSSQPPGTRGTTGLF
TRBV29-1	TRBJ1-2	SGGGETYGHT
TRBV5-1	TRBJ1-1	ASSLVSDRSGTEAF
TRBV12-3/TRBV12-4	TRBJ1-6	ASSPDRVGSPPLH
TRBV20-1	TRBJ1-2	SASGDGYT
TRBV11-2	TRBJ2-7	ASSTGTSVYEQY
TRBV28	TRBJ1-2	ASSLPTGVPGYGYT
TRBV4-2	TRBJ1-6	ASSQDPRGRVDSPLH
TRBV7-9	TRBJ2-7	ATKAGPKYEQC
TRBV6-2/TRBV6-3	TRBJ1-5	ASRMGASNQPQH